This T cell receptor (beta chain) was recorded in a study of cytomegalovirus exposure and HLA in healthy donors. Losses at the gene ends were 4 bases for V and 2 bases for J; bases not matched to a gene: 2. The CDR3 covers 14 residues. In germline, CDR1 is MNHEY, CDR2 SVGAGI. In the PCR, 60 Vbeta and 13 Jbeta primers were used. Sequenced by immunoSEQ multiplex PCR; TCRdb stores in-frame clones only, minus some. The sample shows 80,000 to 100,000 clones, about 80% of them seen only once. The specimen was PBMCs. The chain combines TRBV6-5 with TRBJ1-2; 9 nucleotides match TRBD1. This sequence was found in a male donor in good health and CMV-seropositive. This CDR3 reads CASSSQGANYGYTF. CDR3 nucleotides: TGTGCCAGCAGTTCACAGGGGGCCAACTATGGCTACACCTTC.